The rows below give T cell receptor beta chains drawn from one sample of a study of shared clonotypes between healthy human individuals. Sequencing used immunoSEQ multiplex PCR; TCRdb keeps in-frame clones, though not all of them. The table has roughly 650,000 clones, around 97% seen once. Specimen: naive CD4+ T cells sorted from blood. Receptors were obtained from a woman aged 25-40 years in good health. CDR3s include the opening cysteine and the closing phenylalanine or tryptophan. D genes are given only for firm matches. Part of the rows lack a size; the others show once, few, many or a class for expanded clones.

NA	TRBD2	TRBV10-3	TRBJ2-5	TGTGCCATCAGCCGAGGGCGGGCCCAAACAGTCGGGGGGAGCCAAGAGACCCAGTACTTC	CAISRGRAQTVGGSQETQYF
NA	TRBD1	TRBV2	TRBJ2-5	TGTGCCAGCACCTCGACAGGGGGGGAGACCCAGTACTTC	CASTSTGGETQYF
NA	NA	TRBV4-1	TRBJ1-2	TGCGCCAGCAGCCAAGGAGGAGTTGACTATGGCTACACCTTC	CASSQGGVDYGYTF
once	TRBD1	TRBV5-4	TRBJ2-7	TGTGCCAGCAAAAGACAGGGGCACTACGAGCAGTACTTC	CASKRQGHYEQYF
NA	TRBD2	TRBV5-4	TRBJ2-7	TGTGCCAGCAGCTCCTTGGGGAGCGGGAGGCTCCCGCTTACCTACGAGCAGTACTTC	CASSSLGSGRLPLTYEQYF
NA	TRBD1	TRBV2	TRBJ1-2	TGTGCCAGCAGTTTACAGGGGGCATACTATGGCTACACCTTC	CASSLQGAYYGYTF
NA	NA	TRBV27	TRBJ2-7	TGTGCCAGCAGTTTAAGGGCGGGAATTAATCTCGAGCAGTACTTC	CASSLRAGINLEQYF
NA	TRBD1	TRBV7-2	TRBJ2-1	TGTGCCAGCAACAGGGGGCGAGAAAACAATGAGCAGTTCTTC	CASNRGRENNEQFF
NA	TRBD2	TRBV29-1	TRBJ2-5	TGCAGCGTTGAAAGGTCTAGCGGGGACCAAGAGACCCAGTACTTC	CSVERSSGDQETQYF
NA	TRBD1	TRBV9	TRBJ1-5	TGTGCCAGCAGCAGGGGACAGGATCGCGGTCAGCCCCAGCATTTT	CASSRGQDRGQPQHF
NA	NA	TRBV28	TRBJ1-1	TGTGCCAGCAGCCGAATCGGACGGAACGTGAACACTGAAGCTTTCTTT	CASSRIGRNVNTEAFF
NA	NA	TRBV27	TRBJ1-4	TGTGCCAGCAGAGTCCCAGGGAATGAAAAACTGTTTTTT	CASRVPGNEKLFF
NA	TRBD1	TRBV28	TRBJ1-5	TGTGCCAGCAGGGCCGACAGGGTCAATCAGCCCCAGCATTTT	CASRADRVNQPQHF
NA	NA	TRBV9	TRBJ2-1	TGTGCCAGCAGCGTAGCGGACAGCTCCTACAATGAGCAGTTCTTC	CASSVADSSYNEQFF
NA	TRBD2	TRBV7-8	TRBJ2-1	TGTGCCAGCAGCTTAGCGCGGGTTAGCGGGTCCCCCTACAATGAGCAGTTCTTC	CASSLARVSGSPYNEQFF
NA	NA	TRBV1	TRBJ2-7	TGCACCAGCAGCCAATCAGGAATCGCCGAGCAGTACTTC	CTSSQSGIAEQYF
NA	TRBD1	TRBV18	TRBJ2-7	TGTGCCAGCTCACCAGCAGCTTTAAGGGACAGGGGCTACGAGCAGTACTTC	CASSPAALRDRGYEQYF
NA	NA	TRBV29-1	TRBJ1-4	TGCAGCGTTGGATCTGTATGGGGGATGAATGAAAAACTGTTTTTT	CSVGSVWGMNEKLFF
NA	NA	TRBV21-1	TRBJ1-4	TGTGCCAGCATCTGGACAGAAAGAAATGAAAAACTGTTTTTT	CASIWTERNEKLFF
NA	NA	TRBV4-2	TRBJ2-1	TGTGCCAGCAGCCGGGCGTATGGGGACAATGAGCAGTTCTTC	CASSRAYGDNEQFF
NA	NA	TRBV29-1	TRBJ1-5	TGCAGCGTACGTGGGGGGAGCAATCAGCCCCAGCATTTT	CSVRGGSNQPQHF
NA	NA	TRBV7-9	TRBJ2-2	TGTGCCAGCAGCTTAGTCAGGGCCGGGGAGCTGTTTTTT	CASSLVRAGELFF
NA	NA	TRBV28	TRBJ1-2	TGTGCCAGCAGTACAGGGCCGACAAGCGGCACCTTC	CASSTGPTSGTF
NA	NA	TRBV27	TRBJ1-1	TGTGCCAGCAGTTTTATCCCGGTGGATGCCACTGAAGCTTTCTTT	CASSFIPVDATEAFF
once	NA	TRBV30	TRBJ2-1	TGTGCCTGGAGTGTACTCTCGGGATGGAATGAGCAGTTCTTC	CAWSVLSGWNEQFF
NA	NA	TRBV19	TRBJ1-5	TGTGCCAGTAGTGACAGCAATAATCAGCCCCAGCATTTT	CASSDSNNQPQHF
NA	NA	TRBV2	TRBJ1-6	TGTGCCAGCAGTGGCGGGGAAAATTCACCCCTCCACTTT	CASSGGENSPLHF
NA	NA	TRBV5-5	TRBJ2-7	TGTGCCAGCTGCGGAGCCTACGAGCAGTACTTC	CASCGAYEQYF
NA	TRBD1	TRBV2	TRBJ1-5	TGTGCCAGCAGCGCCCAGGGACAGCTCAATCAGCCCCAGCATTTT	CASSAQGQLNQPQHF
NA	TRBD2	TRBV6-5	TRBJ2-2	TGTGCCAGCAGTTACTTAGCGGGTGGCTGGACCGGGGAGCTGTTTTTT	CASSYLAGGWTGELFF
once	NA	TRBV27	TRBJ1-1	TGTGCCAGCAGTTTATCTTCGGGGAGGCCTGAAGCTTTCTTT	CASSLSSGRPEAFF
NA	NA	TRBV6-5	TRBJ2-5	TGTGCCAGCAGTTGGGGACTGACGGAGACCCAGTACTTC	CASSWGLTETQYF
NA	NA	TRBV7-2	TRBJ2-1	TGTGCCAGCAGCTTAGTACTAGACTCCTACAATGAGCAGTTCTTC	CASSLVLDSYNEQFF
NA	TRBD2	TRBV2	TRBJ2-3	TGTGCCAGCAGAAGACTAGCGGGACAAAGCACAGATACGCAGTATTTT	CASRRLAGQSTDTQYF
NA	TRBD1	TRBV5-1	TRBJ2-2	TGCGCCAGTCGACAGGGGAACACCGGGGAGCTGTTTTTT	CASRQGNTGELFF
once	NA	TRBV28	TRBJ1-1	TGTGCCAGCAGCGAGAACACTGAAGCTTTCTTT	CASSENTEAFF
NA	NA	TRBV18	TRBJ1-2	TGTGCCAGCTCCGTCGGGACGGATCCTTATAGCTACACCTTC	CASSVGTDPYSYTF